This section outlines one TCR beta chain sequence together with its context. Its recognized antigen is unknown. No qualities accompany the bases; no much larger clone lies one base away. These data belong to a study of regulatory and conventional T cells in breast cancer (dated by TCRdb to between 2015 and 2016). Reading from cysteine to phenylalanine, the CDR3 counts 15 amino acids. CDR3 DNA only is kept here, 45 bases in frame from base 1. Trimming takes 5 bases from V and 1 base from J, and the germline ends sit 13 bases apart. The germline V gene yields MNHEY for CDR1 and SVGAGI for CDR2. Libraries were built with PCR. TCRdb records Illumina MiSeq as the sequencer. Clones were called with MiXCR by TCRdb after fastp trimmed the public reads at Q25, and only in-frame beta chains were retained. Each entry merges the rows of one CDR3 protein and shows their most common DNA and genes. The sample data list over 15,000 distinct CDR3 sequences, and 25% to 40% of these were observed just once. In total, the top ten clones hold 1.6% of the sample.

Here the chain combines TRBV6-5 and TRBJ2-3; a tentative D call is TRBD1 (6 bases match). Sequencing was performed on conventional T cells from blood. This receptor was identified in a female donor in good health. CDR3 protein: CASSPLEGGTDTQYF. The DNA sequence is given as TGTGCCAGCAGTCCCCTAGAGGGGGGCACAGATACGCAGTATTTT.